Shown below are 30 T cell receptor beta chains from a single sample sequenced in a study of human T cells and chemical hapten exposure. Time point noted: patch test 1, 2 weeks after DPC sensitization. Indicated treatment: therapeutic diphenylcyclopropenone sensitization with weekly scalp DPC. The study extracted total RNA from unfractionated whole blood. TCRdb reanalysed the RACE reads using MiXCR and keeps one entry per CDR3 protein. The top ten hold approximately 1.8% of the sample, which has over 50,000 distinct CDR3 sequences, more than 9.5% seen once. The sequences come from whole blood, collected in connection with sensitization to the hapten diphenylcyclopropenone (DPC). The receptors originated from a woman in her 40s with alopecia areata. Some clones in this sample may be carry-over from other donors' samples.

A few counts support this clonotype. This chain uses TRBV2 with TRBJ1-1; 8 nucleotides match TRBD1. CDR1 and CDR2 (germline): SNHLY, FYNNEI. Germline trimming cut 8 bases from V and 7 bases from J; bases unmatched to any gene: 6. The CDR3 is 12 residues long. Here the CDR3 DNA reads TGTGCCAGCGGACAGGGTCAAGGTGAAGCTTTCTTT. Its protein is CASGQGQGEAFF.

This clonotype was seen at least ten times. The chain has TRBV24-1 and TRBJ2-1, with a weak D call TRBD1 (6 bases). V was clipped by 7 bases and J by 0 bases, with 12 bases between them. Germline lookup yields CDR1 KGHDR and CDR2 SFDVKD. The CDR3 length is 15 residues. CDR3 sequence: CATSLQGTSYNEQFF. CDR3 nucleotide sequence: TGTGCCACCAGCCTGCAGGGGACCTCCTACAATGAGCAGTTCTTC.

The table lists this clonotype with a few counts. J is TRBJ1-1 and V is TRBV7-3; D is perhaps TRBD1 (5 bases). This CDR3 region has 15 residues. The V end lost 0 bases, the J end lost 4 bases, and 12 bases lay between the germline ends. Germline V CDR1 and CDR2: SGHTA, FQGTGA. The CDR3 loop is CASSLTPWGRTEAFF. The CDR3 DNA sequence: TGTGCCAGCAGCTTAACTCCGTGGGGACGCACTGAAGCTTTCTTT.

The chain has TRBV12-3 or TRBV12-4 and TRBJ2-3, with 7 positions matching TRBD2. With V trimmed by 2 bases and J by 0 bases, 5 bases remained unmatched. This CDR3 is 16 amino acids long. The CDR3 DNA reads as TGTGCCAGCAGTTTAACAGCGGGGTCTAGCACAGATACGCAGTATTTT. Amino acid sequence: CASSLTAGSSTDTQYF.

This clonotype was seen a handful of times. This chain links TRBV12-2 with TRBJ1-1; TRBD1 is taken as the D call from the table, unchecked against the DNA. TRBV12-2 counts as a pseudogene. The CDR3 sequence is 19 residues long. CDR3 sequence reads: CASRPPRPGRRNTNTEAFF. In DNA, the CDR3 is TGTGCAAGTCGCCCTCCCAGACCGGGACGGAGGAACACGAACACTGAAGCTTTCTTT.

This clonotype was detected many times. The chain joins TRBV7-8 to TRBJ2-5; perhaps TRBD1 as D (6 bases). Germline loops: CDR1 SGHVS, CDR2 FQNEAQ. With 1 base removed from V and 2 bases from J, the gap between germline ends came to 17 bases. The CDR3 contains 17 residues. The CDR3 spells CASSLVIIRQAQETQYF. DNA of the CDR3: TGTGCCAGCAGCTTAGTGATTATTAGACAGGCTCAAGAGACCCAGTACTTC.

The rearrangement joins TRBV7-8 to TRBJ1-1, with 8 bases matching TRBD1. Germline V CDR1 and CDR2: SGHVS, FQNEAQ. The CDR3 extends over 14 amino acids. Trimming removed 5 bases from V and 9 bases from J; junction bases left unmatched: 11. CDR3 DNA: TGTGCCAGCAGCCAAGGGACAGGACCGTATCAAGCTTTCTTT. Translated: CASSQGTGPYQAFF.

In its sample, this clonotype was seen many times. The chain uses TRBV6-1 and TRBJ1-4; a possible D gene is TRBD1 (5 bases). This CDR3 contains 16 residues. V dropped 7 bases and J dropped 3 bases, with 18 bases sitting between them. CDR1 and CDR2 (germline): MNHNS, SASEGT. CDR3 sequence reads: CASTENPGTSNEKLFF. The CDR3 DNA is TGTGCCAGCACCGAAAACCCCGGGACTTCTAATGAAAAACTGTTTTTT.

This clonotype was counted many times. CDR3 nucleotide sequence: TGTGCCAGCAGCTTTGAGGGGGGGCAAGATACGCAGTATTTT. Encoded protein: CASSFEGGQDTQYF. The chain uses TRBV11-2 and TRBJ2-3; D perhaps matches TRBD2 (7 bases). CDR3 length equals 14 residues. Germline CDR1 is SGHAT and CDR2 is FQNNGV. Trimming pared 3 bases from V and 5 bases from J, leaving 12 bases between.

In its sample, this clonotype was seen a few times. V usage is TRBV7-2 and J usage is TRBJ2-5; D is unclear. Germline V CDR1 and CDR2: SGHTA, FQGNSA. V lost 5 bases and J lost 4, with 14 bases in between. The CDR3 runs 14 residues. This CDR3 reads CASSPPPGLETQYF. For the CDR3, the DNA is TGTGCCAGCAGCCCACCCCCTGGATTAGAGACCCAGTACTTC.

The chain links TRBV5-1 to TRBJ1-5; TRBD1 aligns across 7 bases. This CDR3 comprises 14 residues. Looked up from germline, CDR1 is SGHRS and CDR2 is YFSETQ. The V gene end was trimmed by 4 bases and the J gene end by 5 bases; junction bases not matched to a gene: 6. CDR3 in DNA: TGCGCCAGCAGCCCCGGGACAGTAGATCAGCCCCAGCATTTT. Translating it yields CASSPGTVDQPQHF. The entire variable domain, with the rest obtained from reference TRBV5-1 and TRBJ1-5, is as follows: KAGVTQTPRYLIKTRGQQVTLSCSPISGHRSVSWYQQTPGQGLQFLFEYFSETQRNKGNFPGRFSGRQFSNSRSEMNVSTLELGDSALYLCASSPGTVDQPQHFGDGTRLSIL.

This clonotype has only a few counts. J is TRBJ2-3 and V is TRBV6-6; 9 bases line up with TRBD2. Germline lookup yields CDR1 MNHNY and CDR2 SVGAGI (reference sequence). After removal of 0 bases from V and 3 bases from J, the junction contained 4 bases not matched to a gene. This CDR3 is built from 16 residues. CDR3 amino acids: CASSYSRGRATDTQYF. In DNA form, the CDR3 reads TGTGCCAGCAGTTACTCTCGCGGGAGGGCGACAGATACGCAGTATTTT.

This clonotype occurred a few times. The chain is built from TRBV29-1 and TRBJ2-3, with 9 bases fitting TRBD2. J was trimmed by 2 bases and V by 6 bases; bases with no gene match: 9. The CDR3 consists of 15 residues. Germline V gene sequence: CDR1 SQVTM, CDR2 ANQGSEA. In DNA, the CDR3 is TGCAGCGTGAGACTAGCGGTAGAGGTCACAGATACGCAGTATTTT. Residues: CSVRLAVEVTDTQYF.

This clonotype has ten or more counts. J is TRBJ2-1 and V is TRBV7-2; D not resolved. The CDR3 has 13 amino acids. The germline V gene encodes CDR1 SGHTA and CDR2 FQGNSA. Deletions cut 9 bases from V and 0 bases from J, with 9 bases between. CDR3 sequence reads: CASAWGSYNEQFF. CDR3 sequence (DNA): TGTGCCAGTGCCTGGGGCTCCTACAATGAGCAGTTCTTC.

The sample holds many counts of this clonotype. The V gene is TRBV5-6, the J gene TRBJ2-5, with D maybe TRBD1 (7 bases). V lost 4 bases to trimming and J lost 1 base, with 11 bases between them. The CDR3 is 14 amino acids. Germline V gives CDR1 SGHDT, CDR2 YYEEEE. The CDR3 protein is CASSRGTAQETQYF. The CDR3 region has the DNA TGTGCCAGCAGCCGCGGGACAGCCCAAGAGACCCAGTACTTC.

This clonotype has at least ten counts. This sequence joins TRBV2 and TRBJ2-1; D ambiguous. The CDR3 consists of 13 residues. Trimming took off 6 bases at V and 3 bases at J, with 9 bases between the two ends. Germline V gene lookup returns CDR1 SNHLY and CDR2 FYNNEI. This CDR3 is CASSRLDYNEQFF. The CDR3 nucleotides are TGTGCCAGCAGCAGACTGGACTACAATGAGCAGTTCTTC.

The rearrangement links TRBV5-6 to TRBJ2-7; D tentatively reads TRBD1 or TRBD2 (5 bases each). Trimming left V 4 bases short and J 0 bases short, with 29 bases between. CDR3 length equals 20 residues. Per the germline V gene, CDR1 is SGHDT and CDR2 is YYEEEE. The CDR3 reads CASSRLAPSGSPGISYEQYF. The CDR3 DNA sequence: TGTGCCAGCAGCCGTCTAGCTCCATCAGGGTCGCCAGGTATCTCCTACGAGCAGTACTTC.

There are many counts of this clonotype. This rearrangement joins TRBV7-9 to TRBJ1-2, with 8 bases aligning to TRBD1. Looked up from germline, CDR1 is SEHNR and CDR2 is FQNEAQ (reference sequence). V was clipped by 5 bases and J by 6 bases; unmatched bases: 14. The CDR3 runs 16 residues. CDR3 loop: CASSPTIKLTGDGYTF. The CDR3 coding sequence is TGTGCCAGCAGCCCAACCATTAAACTGACAGGGGATGGCTACACCTTC. Using reference TRBV7-9 and TRBJ1-2 for the parts outside the CDR3, the full variable domain is DTGVSQNPRHKITKRGQNVTFRCDPISEHNRLYWYRQTLGQGPEFLTYFQNEAQLEKSRLLSDRFSAERPKGSFSTLEIQRTEQGDSAMYLCASSPTIKLTGDGYTFGSGTRLTVV.

The chain carries TRBV11-2 and TRBJ2-5; D ambiguous. There are 12 residues in the CDR3. Germline V lookup: CDR1 SGHAT, CDR2 FQNNGV. Trimming stripped 5 bases from V and 1 base from J, with 5 bases between. CDR3 sequence: CASSQTQETQYF. CDR3 nucleotides: TGTGCCAGCAGCCAAACCCAAGAGACCCAGTACTTC. The full variable domain, completed using reference TRBV11-2 and TRBJ2-5, is EAGVAQSPRYKIIEKRQSVAFWCNPISGHATLYWYQQILGQGPKLLIQFQNNGVVDDSQLPKDRFSAERLKGVDSTLKIQPAKLEDSAVYLCASSQTQETQYFGPGTRLLVL.

This clonotype was seen at least ten times. The chain is built from TRBV5-4 and TRBJ2-2, with 8 bases aligning to TRBD2. The trim removed 2 bases at V and 5 bases at J, leaving 5 bases unmatched. This CDR3 has 15 amino acids. Looked up from germline, CDR1 is SGHNT and CDR2 is YYREEE (reference sequence). For the CDR3, the DNA is TGTGCCAGCAGCTTCCCAGCGGGAGCTACCGGGGAGCTGTTTTTT. This gives the protein CASSFPAGATGELFF.

The J gene is TRBJ2-7, the V gene TRBV5-1; maybe TRBD1 (5 bases). The CDR3 runs 14 residues. V lost 4 bases to trimming and J lost 0 bases, with 11 bases between them. Germline V gene lookup returns CDR1 SGHRS and CDR2 YFSETQ. The CDR3 protein is CASSRGQSSYEQYF. Written as DNA, the CDR3 is TGCGCCAGCAGCCGAGGACAAAGCTCCTACGAGCAGTACTTC.

This clonotype occurred many times. The chain recombines TRBV6-5 with TRBJ1-2; TRBD1 agrees at 7 bases. The J segment lost 3 bases and the V segment lost 0 bases, leaving 19 bases of the junction unmatched. The CDR3 length is 20 residues. Germline CDR1 is MNHEY and CDR2 is SVGAGI. The CDR3 region has the DNA TGTGCCAGCAGTTACTCTTATACAGGGGCAACGATCAGGGGGGACTATGGCTACACCTTC. Protein sequence: CASSYSYTGATIRGDYGYTF.

This rearrangement joins TRBV7-6 to TRBJ1-1; TRBD1 is a possible D gene (6 bases). Germline V gene sequence: CDR1 SGHVS, CDR2 FNYEAQ. The CDR3 totals 14 residues. Trimming pared 1 base from V and 2 bases from J, leaving 8 bases between. The CDR3 coding sequence is TGTGCCAGCAGCTTAGACAGGGACAACACTGAAGCTTTCTTT. It codes for CASSLDRDNTEAFF.

This clonotype was counted ten times or more. The chain has TRBV10-3 and TRBJ2-5; 11 nucleotides line up with TRBD1. The CDR3 has 17 residues. The V and J ends lost 0 bases and 4 bases, in that order; junction bases with no gene match: 7. The germline V gene encodes CDR1 ENHRY and CDR2 SYGVKD. CDR3 protein: CAISESGQGAFGETQYF. Here the CDR3 DNA reads TGTGCCATCAGTGAGTCTGGACAGGGGGCCTTCGGAGAGACCCAGTACTTC.

The chain has TRBV20-1 and TRBJ2-1; D might be TRBD1 or TRBD2, each matching 5 bases. This CDR3 contains 14 residues. V lost 2 bases and J lost 9, with 17 bases in between. Germline CDR1 is DFQATT and CDR2 is SNEGSKA (reference sequence). The CDR3 here is CSARPYQRGFEQFF. The CDR3 DNA reads as TGCAGTGCTAGACCGTACCAGAGGGGTTTTGAGCAGTTCTTC.

The chain has TRBV4-1 and TRBJ2-1; D unresolved. V gave up 4 bases and J gave up 4 bases, with 8 bases separating them. Germline CDR1 is MGHRA and CDR2 is YSYEKL. CDR3 length: 13 residues. CDR3 loop: CASSRAHYNEQFF. CDR3 DNA sequence: TGCGCCAGCAGCCGAGCGCATTACAATGAGCAGTTCTTC.

V and J are TRBV5-8 and TRBJ2-3; D possibly corresponds to TRBD2 (5 bases). The CDR3 covers 13 residues. Germline V gene data show CDR1 as SGHTS and CDR2 as YDEGEE. The V end was cut by 10 bases, the J end by 1 base, with 13 bases between. CDR3 residues: CAARGMGTDTQYF. DNA for the CDR3: TGTGCCGCGCGAGGGATGGGCACAGATACGCAGTATTTT.

This clonotype was counted ten times or more. V usage is TRBV27 and J usage is TRBJ2-1; D may be TRBD2 (6 bases). The CDR3 is 15 residues long. V lost 3 bases to trimming and J lost 1 base, with 10 bases between them. Looked up from germline, CDR1 is MNHEY and CDR2 is SMNVEV (reference sequence). The CDR3 DNA sequence: TGTGCCAGCAGTTTGGAGGGCCCTTCCTACAATGAGCAGTTCTTC. Amino acid sequence: CASSLEGPSYNEQFF.

The chain combines TRBV5-1 with TRBJ1-2, with a weak D call TRBD1 (6 bases). The CDR3 covers 14 residues. Germline V gene sequence: CDR1 SGHRS, CDR2 YFSETQ. Trimming cost V 3 bases and J 8 bases, with 17 bases left between them. CDR3 sequence reads: CASSSYRQEGGYTF. As DNA, the CDR3 is TGCGCCAGCAGCTCTTACCGACAGGAAGGCGGCTACACCTTC. Combining the CDR3 with reference TRBV5-1 and TRBJ1-2 gives the whole variable domain KAGVTQTPRYLIKTRGQQVTLSCSPISGHRSVSWYQQTPGQGLQFLFEYFSETQRNKGNFPGRFSGRQFSNSRSEMNVSTLELGDSALYLCASSSYRQEGGYTFGSGTRLTVV.

This clonotype has at least ten counts. The chain recombines TRBV20-1 with TRBJ2-1, with D possibly TRBD2 on 5 matching bases. The CDR3 totals 15 residues. Germline values: CDR1 DFQATT, CDR2 SNEGSKA (reference sequence). The ends were cut back, 3 bases at V and 0 bases at J, with 12 bases in the middle. CDR3 coding DNA: TGCAGTGCTAGTCAGTCTAGCCTCTCCTACAATGAGCAGTTCTTC. It codes for CSASQSSLSYNEQFF.